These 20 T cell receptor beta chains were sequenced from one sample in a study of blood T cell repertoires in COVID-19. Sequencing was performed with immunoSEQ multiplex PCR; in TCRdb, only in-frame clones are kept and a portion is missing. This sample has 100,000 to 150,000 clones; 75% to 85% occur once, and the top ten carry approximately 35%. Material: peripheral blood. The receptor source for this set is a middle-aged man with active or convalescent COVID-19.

The CDR3 DNA sequence: TGTGCCACCAGCAGGGGGCCTTCGGGGGATGGCTACACCTTC. It is translated as CATSRGPSGDGYTF. The V gene is TRBV15, the J gene TRBJ1-2; D is perhaps TRBD1 (5 bases). V was trimmed by 3 bases and J by 6 bases, leaving 14 bases between them. Germline lookup yields CDR1 LNHNV and CDR2 YYDKDF (reference sequence). The CDR3 spans 14 residues.

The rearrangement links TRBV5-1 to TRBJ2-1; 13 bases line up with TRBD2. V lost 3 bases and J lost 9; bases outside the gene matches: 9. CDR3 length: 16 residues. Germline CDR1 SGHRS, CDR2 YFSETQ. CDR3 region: CASSSSTSGRYGEQFF. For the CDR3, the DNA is TGCGCCAGCAGCTCCTCGACTAGCGGGAGGTATGGTGAGCAGTTCTTC.

CDR3 region: CATSDPGGGLDTGELFF. CDR3 DNA: TGTGCCACCAGTGATCCTGGCGGGGGCCTGGACACCGGGGAGCTGTTTTTT. The chain has TRBV24-1 and TRBJ2-2, with a possible D match to TRBD2 (7 bases). CDR1 is KGHDR, CDR2 SFDVKD, per germline. CDR3 length: 17 amino acids. Trimming removed 3 bases from V and 3 bases from J, with 16 bases in between.

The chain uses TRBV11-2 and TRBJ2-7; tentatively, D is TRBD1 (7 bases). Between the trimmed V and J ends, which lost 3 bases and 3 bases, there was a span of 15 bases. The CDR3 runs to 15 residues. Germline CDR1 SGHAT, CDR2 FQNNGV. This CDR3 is CASSFNQGGFYEQYF. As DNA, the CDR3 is TGTGCCAGCAGCTTCAACCAGGGGGGATTCTACGAGCAGTACTTC. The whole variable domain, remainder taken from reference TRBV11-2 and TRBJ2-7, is EAGVAQSPRYKIIEKRQSVAFWCNPISGHATLYWYQQILGQGPKLLIQFQNNGVVDDSQLPKDRFSAERLKGVDSTLKIQPAKLEDSAVYLCASSFNQGGFYEQYFGPGTRLTVT.

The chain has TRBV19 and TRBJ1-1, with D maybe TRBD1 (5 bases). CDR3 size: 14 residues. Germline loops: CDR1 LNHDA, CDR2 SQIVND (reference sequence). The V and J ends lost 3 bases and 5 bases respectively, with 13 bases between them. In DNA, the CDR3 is TGTGCCAGTAGTATCTCAGGGCCGAAGACTGAAGCTTTCTTT. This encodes CASSISGPKTEAFF.

DNA of the CDR3: TGTGCCAGCAGTTTTTCGGTGTATGGCTACACCTTC. This translates into CASSFSVYGYTF. This chain links TRBV12-3 or TRBV12-4 with TRBJ1-2, with D unresolved. The CDR3 is 12 residues long. V was shortened by 3 bases and J by 5 bases, with 7 bases between the two germline ends.

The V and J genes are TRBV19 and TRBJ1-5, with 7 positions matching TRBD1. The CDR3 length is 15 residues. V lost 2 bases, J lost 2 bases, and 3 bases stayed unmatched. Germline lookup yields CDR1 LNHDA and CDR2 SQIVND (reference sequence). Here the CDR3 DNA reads TGTGCCAGTAGTATACGACAGGGCGGCAATCAGCCCCAGCATTTT. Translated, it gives CASSIRQGGNQPQHF.

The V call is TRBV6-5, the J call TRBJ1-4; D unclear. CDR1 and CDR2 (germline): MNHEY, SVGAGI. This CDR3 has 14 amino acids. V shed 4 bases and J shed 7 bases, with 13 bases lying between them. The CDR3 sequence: CASSLTGNGEKLFF. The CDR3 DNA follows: TGTGCCAGCAGTTTGACTGGAAACGGTGAAAAACTGTTTTTT.

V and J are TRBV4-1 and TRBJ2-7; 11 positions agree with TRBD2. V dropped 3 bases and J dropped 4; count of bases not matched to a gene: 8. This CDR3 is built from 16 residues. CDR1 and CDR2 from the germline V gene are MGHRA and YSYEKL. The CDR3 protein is CASSQDTSGSLYEQYF. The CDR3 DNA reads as TGCGCCAGCAGCCAGGACACTAGCGGGAGTTTGTACGAGCAGTACTTC.

As DNA, the CDR3 is TGTGCCAGCAGCCAAGACGGGACAGCTAAAAACATTCAGTACTTC. Its protein product is CASSQDGTAKNIQYF. The chain is built from TRBV4-2 and TRBJ2-4, with 7 bases lining up with TRBD1. J lost 4 bases, V lost 0 bases, and 3 bases had no gene match. This CDR3 is built from 15 residues. Germline V lookup: CDR1 LGHNA, CDR2 YNFKEQ.

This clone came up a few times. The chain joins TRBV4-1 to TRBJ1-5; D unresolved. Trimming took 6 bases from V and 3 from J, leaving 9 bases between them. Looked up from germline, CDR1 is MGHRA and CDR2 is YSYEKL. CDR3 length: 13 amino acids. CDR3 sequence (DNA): TGCGCCAGCAGTTCAGATCTCAATCAGCCCCAGCATTTT. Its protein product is CASSSDLNQPQHF.

CDR3 in DNA: TGTGCCAGCAGCCGGGGACTAGCATACACCGGGGAGCTGTTTTTT. Translation: CASSRGLAYTGELFF. This chain connects TRBV27 to TRBJ2-2, with 9 positions matching TRBD2. Germline V lookup: CDR1 MNHEY, CDR2 SMNVEV (reference sequence). V shed 6 bases, J shed 3 bases, and the junction held 5 bases outside the gene matches. The CDR3 has 15 residues.

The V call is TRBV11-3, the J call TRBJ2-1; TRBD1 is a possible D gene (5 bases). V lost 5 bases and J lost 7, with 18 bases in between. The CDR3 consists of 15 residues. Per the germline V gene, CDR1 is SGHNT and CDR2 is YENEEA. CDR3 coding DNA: TGTGCCAGCAGCCAATTCGGGCAGGGTGGGAATGAGCAGTTCTTC. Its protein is CASSQFGQGGNEQFF.

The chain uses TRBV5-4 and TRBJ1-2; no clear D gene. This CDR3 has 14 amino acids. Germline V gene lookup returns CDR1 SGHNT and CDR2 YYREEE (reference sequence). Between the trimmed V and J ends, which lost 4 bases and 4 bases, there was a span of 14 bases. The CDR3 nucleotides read TGTGCCAGCAGCCGGTACGAGGATAGCTATGGCTACACCTTC. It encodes CASSRYEDSYGYTF.

The CDR3 protein is CASRRGEKLFF. CDR3 nucleotide sequence: TGCGCCAGCAGGAGGGGGGAAAAACTGTTTTTT. The V call is TRBV5-1, the J call TRBJ1-4; D may be TRBD1 (6 bases). CDR1 is SGHRS, CDR2 YFSETQ, per germline. Trimming took off 5 bases at V and 8 bases at J, with 7 bases between the two ends. The CDR3 sequence is 11 residues long.

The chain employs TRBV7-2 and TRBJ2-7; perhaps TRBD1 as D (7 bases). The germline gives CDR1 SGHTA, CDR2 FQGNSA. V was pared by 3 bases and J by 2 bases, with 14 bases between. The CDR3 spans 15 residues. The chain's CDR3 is CASSFLAGQTYEQYF. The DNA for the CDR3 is TGTGCCAGCAGCTTCCTCGCGGGACAGACCTACGAGCAGTACTTC.

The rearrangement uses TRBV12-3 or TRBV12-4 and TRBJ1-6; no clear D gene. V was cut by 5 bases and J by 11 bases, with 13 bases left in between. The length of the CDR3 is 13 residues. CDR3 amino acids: CASSRGQTAPLHF. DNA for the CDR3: TGTGCCAGCAGTAGAGGCCAAACGGCACCCCTCCACTTT.

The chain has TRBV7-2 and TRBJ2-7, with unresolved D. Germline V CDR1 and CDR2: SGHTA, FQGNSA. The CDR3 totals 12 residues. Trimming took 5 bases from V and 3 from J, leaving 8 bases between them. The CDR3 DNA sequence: TGTGCCAGCAGCCCCACGGGCTACGAGCAGTACTTC. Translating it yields CASSPTGYEQYF. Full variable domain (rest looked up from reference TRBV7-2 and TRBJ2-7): GAGVSQSPSNKVTEKGKDVELRCDPISGHTALYWYRQSLGQGLEFLIYFQGNSAPDKSGLPSDRFSAERTGGSVSTLTIQRTQQEDSAVYLCASSPTGYEQYFGPGTRLTVT.

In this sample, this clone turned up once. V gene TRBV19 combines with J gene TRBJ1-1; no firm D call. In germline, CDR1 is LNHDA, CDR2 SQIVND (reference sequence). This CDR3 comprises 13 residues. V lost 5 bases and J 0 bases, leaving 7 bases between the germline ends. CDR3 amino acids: CASSLLMNTEAFF. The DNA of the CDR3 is TGTGCCAGTAGTCTACTCATGAACACTGAAGCTTTCTTT.

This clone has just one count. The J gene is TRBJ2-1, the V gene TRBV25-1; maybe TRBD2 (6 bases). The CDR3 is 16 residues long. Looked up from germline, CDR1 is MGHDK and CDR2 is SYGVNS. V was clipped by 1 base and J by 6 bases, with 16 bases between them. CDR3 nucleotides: TGTGCCAGCAGTGAATTAGGAAGCGGGTGGTTCAATGAGCAGTTCTTC. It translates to CASSELGSGWFNEQFF.